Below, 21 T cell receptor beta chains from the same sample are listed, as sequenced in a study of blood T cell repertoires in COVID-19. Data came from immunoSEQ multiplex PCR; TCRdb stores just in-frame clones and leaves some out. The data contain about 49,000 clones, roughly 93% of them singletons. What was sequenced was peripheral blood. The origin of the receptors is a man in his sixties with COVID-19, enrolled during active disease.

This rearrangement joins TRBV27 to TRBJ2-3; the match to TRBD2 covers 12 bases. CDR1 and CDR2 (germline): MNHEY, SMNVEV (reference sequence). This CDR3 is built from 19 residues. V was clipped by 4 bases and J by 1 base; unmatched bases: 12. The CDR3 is CASSSLRLAGGPGTDTQYF. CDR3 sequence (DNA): TGTGCCAGCAGTTCTCTGAGGCTAGCGGGAGGGCCGGGCACAGATACGCAGTATTTT.

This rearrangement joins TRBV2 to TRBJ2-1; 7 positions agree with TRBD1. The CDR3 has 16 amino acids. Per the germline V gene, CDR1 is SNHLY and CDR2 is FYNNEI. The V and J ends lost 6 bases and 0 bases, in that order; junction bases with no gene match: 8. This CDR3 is CASRADRTGSYNEQFF. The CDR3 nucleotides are TGTGCCAGCAGAGCCGATCGGACAGGCTCCTACAATGAGCAGTTCTTC.

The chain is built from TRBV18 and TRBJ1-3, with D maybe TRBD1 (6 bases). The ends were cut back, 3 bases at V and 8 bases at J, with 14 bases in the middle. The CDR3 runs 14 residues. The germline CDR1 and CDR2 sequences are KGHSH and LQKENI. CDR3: CASSPYDRTDTIYF. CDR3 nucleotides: TGTGCCAGCTCACCTTACGACAGGACCGACACCATATATTTT.

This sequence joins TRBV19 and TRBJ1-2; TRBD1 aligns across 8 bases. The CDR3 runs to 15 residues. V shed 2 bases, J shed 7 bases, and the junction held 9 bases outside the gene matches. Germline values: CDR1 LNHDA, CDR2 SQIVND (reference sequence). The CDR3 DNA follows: TGTGCCAGTAGTATAAATGACAGGGGAGACGGTGGCTACACCTTC. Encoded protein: CASSINDRGDGGYTF.

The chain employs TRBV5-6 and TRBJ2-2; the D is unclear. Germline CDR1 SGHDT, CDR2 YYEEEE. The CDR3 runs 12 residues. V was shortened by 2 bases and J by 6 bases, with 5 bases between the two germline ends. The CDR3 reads CASSLIAGELFF. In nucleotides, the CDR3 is TGTGCCAGCAGCTTAATCGCCGGGGAGCTGTTTTTT.

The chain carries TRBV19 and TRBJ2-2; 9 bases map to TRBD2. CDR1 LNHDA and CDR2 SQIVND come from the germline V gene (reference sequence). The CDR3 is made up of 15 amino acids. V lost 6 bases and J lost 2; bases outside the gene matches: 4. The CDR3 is CASSPLAGNTGELFF. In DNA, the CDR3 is TGTGCCAGTAGCCCCCTAGCGGGAAACACCGGGGAGCTGTTTTTT.

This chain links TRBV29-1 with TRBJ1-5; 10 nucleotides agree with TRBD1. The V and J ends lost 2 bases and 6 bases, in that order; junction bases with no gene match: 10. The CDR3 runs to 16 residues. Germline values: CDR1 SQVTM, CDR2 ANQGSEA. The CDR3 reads CSVEWLRDRGTQPQHF. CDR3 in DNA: TGCAGCGTTGAATGGCTCCGGGACAGGGGTACTCAGCCCCAGCATTTT.

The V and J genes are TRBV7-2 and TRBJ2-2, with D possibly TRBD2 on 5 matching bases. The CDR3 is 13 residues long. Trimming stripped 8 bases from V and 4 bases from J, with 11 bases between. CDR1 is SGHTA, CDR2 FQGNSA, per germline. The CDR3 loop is CASPDRGTGELFF. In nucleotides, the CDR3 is TGTGCCAGCCCCGACCGGGGCACCGGGGAGCTGTTTTTT.

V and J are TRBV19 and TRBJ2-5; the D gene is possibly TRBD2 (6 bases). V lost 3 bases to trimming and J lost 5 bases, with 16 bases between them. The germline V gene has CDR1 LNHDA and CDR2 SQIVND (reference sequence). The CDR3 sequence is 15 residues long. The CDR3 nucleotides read TGTGCCAGTAGTATCCCTGTCGACCGGGGGGAGACCCAGTACTTC. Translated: CASSIPVDRGETQYF.

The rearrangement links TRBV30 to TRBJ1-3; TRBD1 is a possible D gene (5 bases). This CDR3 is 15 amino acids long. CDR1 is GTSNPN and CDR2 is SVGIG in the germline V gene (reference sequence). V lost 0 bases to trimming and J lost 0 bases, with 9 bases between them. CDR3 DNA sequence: TGTGCCTGGAGTGTATCGGGGGGCTCTGGAAACACCATATATTTT. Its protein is CAWSVSGGSGNTIYF.

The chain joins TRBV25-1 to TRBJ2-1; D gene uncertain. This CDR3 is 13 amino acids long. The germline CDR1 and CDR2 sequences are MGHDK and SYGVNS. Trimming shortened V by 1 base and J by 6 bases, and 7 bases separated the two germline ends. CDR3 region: CASSEFLGNEQFF. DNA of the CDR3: TGTGCCAGCAGTGAATTTCTCGGCAATGAGCAGTTCTTC. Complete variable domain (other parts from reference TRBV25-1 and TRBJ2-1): EADIYQTPRYLVIGTGKKITLECSQTMGHDKMYWYQQDPGMELHLIHYSYGVNSTEKGDLSSESTVSRIRTEHFPLTLESARPSHTSQYLCASSEFLGNEQFFGPGTRLTVL.

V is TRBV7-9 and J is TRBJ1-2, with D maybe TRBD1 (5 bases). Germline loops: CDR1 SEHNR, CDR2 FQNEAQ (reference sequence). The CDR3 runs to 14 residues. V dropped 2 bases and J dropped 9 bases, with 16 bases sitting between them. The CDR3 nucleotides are TGTGCCAGCAGCTTACAACAGGCCGAACTCAGCTACACCTTC. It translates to CASSLQQAELSYTF.

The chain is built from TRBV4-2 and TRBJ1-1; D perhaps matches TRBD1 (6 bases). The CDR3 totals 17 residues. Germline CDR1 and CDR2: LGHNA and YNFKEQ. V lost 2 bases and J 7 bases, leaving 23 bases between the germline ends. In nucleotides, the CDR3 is TGTGCCAGCAGCCAACCACTAGGACAGAGCCAGCCCGTTGAAGCTTTCTTT. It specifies CASSQPLGQSQPVEAFF.

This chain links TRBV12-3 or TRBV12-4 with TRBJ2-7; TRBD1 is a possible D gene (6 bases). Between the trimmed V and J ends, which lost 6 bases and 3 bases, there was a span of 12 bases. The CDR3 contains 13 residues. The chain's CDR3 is CASRPQGRYEQYF. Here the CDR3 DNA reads TGTGCCAGCAGACCCCAGGGGCGCTACGAGCAGTACTTC.

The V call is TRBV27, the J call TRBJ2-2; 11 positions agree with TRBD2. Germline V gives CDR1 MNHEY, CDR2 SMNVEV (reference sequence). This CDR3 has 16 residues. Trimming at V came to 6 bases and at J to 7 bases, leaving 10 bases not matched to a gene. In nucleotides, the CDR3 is TGTGCCAGCAGAAGAGGTACTAGCGGGGGCCACGGGGAGCTGTTTTTT. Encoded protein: CASRRGTSGGHGELFF.

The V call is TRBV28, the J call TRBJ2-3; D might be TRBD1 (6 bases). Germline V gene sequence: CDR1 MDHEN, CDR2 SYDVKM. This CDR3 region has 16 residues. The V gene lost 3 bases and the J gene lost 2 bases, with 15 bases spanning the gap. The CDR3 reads CASSFATGWDTDTQYF. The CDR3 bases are TGTGCCAGCAGTTTTGCTACAGGGTGGGACACAGATACGCAGTATTTT.

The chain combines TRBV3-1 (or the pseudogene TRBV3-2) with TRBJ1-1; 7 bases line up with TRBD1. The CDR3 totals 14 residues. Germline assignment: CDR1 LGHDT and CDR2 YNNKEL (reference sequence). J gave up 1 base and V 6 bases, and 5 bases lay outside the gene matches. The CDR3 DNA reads TGTGCCAGCAGAGACAGGGCAAGGAACACTGAAGCTTTCTTT. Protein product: CASRDRARNTEAFF.

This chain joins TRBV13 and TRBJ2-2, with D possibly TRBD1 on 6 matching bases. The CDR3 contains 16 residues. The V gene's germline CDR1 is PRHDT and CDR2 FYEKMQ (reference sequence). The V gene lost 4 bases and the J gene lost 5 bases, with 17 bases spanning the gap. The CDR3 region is CASSSLDRARTGELFF. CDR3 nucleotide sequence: TGTGCCAGCAGCTCTTTGGACAGAGCTCGGACCGGGGAGCTGTTTTTT.

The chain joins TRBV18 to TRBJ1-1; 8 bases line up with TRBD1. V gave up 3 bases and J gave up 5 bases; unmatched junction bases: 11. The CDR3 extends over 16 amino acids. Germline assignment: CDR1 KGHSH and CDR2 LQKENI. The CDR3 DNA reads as TGTGCCAGCTCACCCCCAATGACAGGGGTAGGGACTGAAGCTTTCTTT. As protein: CASSPPMTGVGTEAFF. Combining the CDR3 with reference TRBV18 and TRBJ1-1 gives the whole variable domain NAGVMQNPRHLVRRRGQEARLRCSPMKGHSHVYWYRQLPEEGLKFMVYLQKENIIDESGMPKERFSAEFPKEGPSILRIQQVVRGDSAAYFCASSPPMTGVGTEAFFGQGTRLTVV.

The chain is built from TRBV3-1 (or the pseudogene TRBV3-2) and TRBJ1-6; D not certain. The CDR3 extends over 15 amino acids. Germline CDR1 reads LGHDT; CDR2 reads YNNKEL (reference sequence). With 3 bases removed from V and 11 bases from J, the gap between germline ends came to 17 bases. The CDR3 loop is CASSQMSRGGAPLHF. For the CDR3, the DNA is TGTGCCAGCAGCCAGATGTCCCGGGGTGGGGCACCCCTCCACTTT.

CDR3: CAVMRDRTYEQYF. CDR3 sequence (DNA): TGTGCCGTTATGCGGGACAGGACCTACGAGCAGTACTTC. The chain is built from TRBV10-3 and TRBJ2-7, with TRBD1 identical over 8 bases. This CDR3 spans 13 amino acids. From germline, CDR1 is ENHRY and CDR2 SYGVKD. The V gene end was trimmed by 11 bases and the J gene end by 2 bases; junction bases not matched to a gene: 8.